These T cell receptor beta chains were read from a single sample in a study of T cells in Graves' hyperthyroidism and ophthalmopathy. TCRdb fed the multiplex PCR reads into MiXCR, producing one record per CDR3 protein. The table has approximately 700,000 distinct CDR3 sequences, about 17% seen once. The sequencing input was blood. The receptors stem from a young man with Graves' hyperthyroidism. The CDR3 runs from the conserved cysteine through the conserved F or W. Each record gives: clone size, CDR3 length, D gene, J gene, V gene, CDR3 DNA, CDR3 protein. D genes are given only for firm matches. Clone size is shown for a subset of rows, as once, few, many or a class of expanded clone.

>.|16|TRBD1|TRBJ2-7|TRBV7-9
TGTGCCAGCAGCCCACTAAGGGACAGGGTAGACTACGAGCAGTACTTC
CASSPLRDRVDYEQYF
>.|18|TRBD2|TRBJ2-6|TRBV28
TGTGCCAGCCGCCGCGGGGAGGGATCATCTTCTGGGGCCAACGTCCTGACTTTC
CASRRGEGSSSGANVLTF
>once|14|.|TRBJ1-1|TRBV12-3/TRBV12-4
TGTGCCAGCAGTTTTCAGGGCTCTCTCACTGAAGCTTTCTTT
CASSFQGSLTEAFF
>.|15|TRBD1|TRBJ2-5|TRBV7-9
TGTGCCAGCAGCTTAATCGGGACAGGCCAAGAGACCCAGTACTTC
CASSLIGTGQETQYF
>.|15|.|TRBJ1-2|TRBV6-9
TGTGCCAGCAGTTACCCCTTGAACTCCGGCTATGGCTACACCTTC
CASSYPLNSGYGYTF
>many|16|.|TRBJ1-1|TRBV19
TGTGCCAGTAGTATGGGCATGGGGTCAGCGAACACTGAAGCTTTCTTT
CASSMGMGSANTEAFF
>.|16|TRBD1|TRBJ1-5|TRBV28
TGTGCCGGCAGCCGAGGTAGGGACAGGGGCAATCAGCCCCAGCATTTT
CAGSRGRDRGNQPQHF
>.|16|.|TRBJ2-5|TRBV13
TGTGCCAGCAGCCCGATGGGACGGATAGAGGGAGAGACCCAGTACTTC
CASSPMGRIEGETQYF
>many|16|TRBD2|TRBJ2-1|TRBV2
TGTGCCAGCAGTGGGTGGGGGAGGGACTCCTACAATGAGCAGTTCTTC
CASSGWGRDSYNEQFF
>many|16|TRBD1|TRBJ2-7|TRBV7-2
TGTGCCAGCAGCCAGCAGGTGGGACAGCCAACCTACGAGCAGTACTTC
CASSQQVGQPTYEQYF
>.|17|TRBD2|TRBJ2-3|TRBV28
TGTGCCAGCAGTGGTACTACGCGGGAGGGACGAGTAGATACGCAGTATTTT
CASSGTTREGRVDTQYF
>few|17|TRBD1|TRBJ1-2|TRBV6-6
TGTGCCAGCAGTTACGAGACAGGGGGGGATCCGGACTATGGCTACACCTTC
CASSYETGGDPDYGYTF
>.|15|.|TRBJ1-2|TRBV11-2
TGTGCCAGCAGCTTAGATTGGGCGAATTCATATGGCTACACCTTC
CASSLDWANSYGYTF
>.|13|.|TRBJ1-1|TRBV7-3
TGTGCCAGCAGCCGCGGAAGTGGCAGCGAAGCTTTCTTT
CASSRGSGSEAFF
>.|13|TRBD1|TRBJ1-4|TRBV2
TGTGCCAGCATGACAGGGAAAGGTGAAAAACTGTTTTTT
CASMTGKGEKLFF
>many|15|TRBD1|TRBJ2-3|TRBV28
TGTGCCAGCAGTTTGCCGACAGGGCTCGGGGATACGCAGTATTTT
CASSLPTGLGDTQYF
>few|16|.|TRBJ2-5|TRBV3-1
TGTGCCAGCAGCCCCCGTAGGGGTTCACTCGTGAAGACCCAGTACTTC
CASSPRRGSLVKTQYF
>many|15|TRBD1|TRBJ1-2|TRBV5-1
TGCGCCAGCACTATGACAGGGTCGGGATCGAATGGCTACACCTTC
CASTMTGSGSNGYTF
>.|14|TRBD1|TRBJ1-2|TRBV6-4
TGTGCCAGCAGTGACTCCACAGGGGTAGATGGCTACACCTTC
CASSDSTGVDGYTF
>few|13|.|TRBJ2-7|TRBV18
TGTGCCAGCTCACCATACCCAGCCTACGAGCAGTACTTC
CASSPYPAYEQYF
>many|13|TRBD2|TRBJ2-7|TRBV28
TGTGCCACCCTCCCAGCGGGAGACCGCGAGCAGTACTTC
CATLPAGDREQYF
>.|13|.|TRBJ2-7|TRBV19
TGTGCCAGTAGTATGGGACGGTTTTACGAGCAGTACTTC
CASSMGRFYEQYF
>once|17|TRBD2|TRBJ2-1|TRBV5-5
TGCGCCAGGCCCCTCGGGACTAGCGGGAGACGCTACAATGAGCAGTTCTTC
CARPLGTSGRRYNEQFF
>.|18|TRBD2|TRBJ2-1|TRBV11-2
TGCGCCAGCAGCCGGCTGTTCATGGCGGGAGGGCCCTACAATGAGCAGTTCTTC
CASSRLFMAGGPYNEQFF
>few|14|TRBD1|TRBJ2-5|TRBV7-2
TGTGCCAGCAGCTTTGACAGGGGCATGGAGACCCAGTACTTC
CASSFDRGMETQYF
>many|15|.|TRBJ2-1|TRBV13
TGTGCCAGCAGCCCGGCCTATAGCTCCTACAATGAGCAGTTCTTC
CASSPAYSSYNEQFF
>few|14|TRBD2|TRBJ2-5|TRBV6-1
TGTGCCAGCATTGCGACTAGCAACCAAGAGACCCAGTACTTC
CASIATSNQETQYF
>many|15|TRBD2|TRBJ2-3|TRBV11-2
TGTGCCAGCAGCTCCCAGCGGGAGAGGGCAGATACGCAGTATTTT
CASSSQRERADTQYF
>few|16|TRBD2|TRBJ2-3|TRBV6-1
TGTGCCAGCAGTCCAAGGACTAGCCTGGGCACAGATACGCAGTATTTT
CASSPRTSLGTDTQYF
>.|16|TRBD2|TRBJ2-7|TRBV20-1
TGCAGTGCTAGAGGGGGACTAGCGGGAGGGTCTCGCGAGCAGTACTTC
CSARGGLAGGSREQYF
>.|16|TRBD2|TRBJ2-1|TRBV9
TGTGCCAGCAGCCCCGGAGAGACTAGCGGAGGGGAGGAGCAGTTCTTC
CASSPGETSGGEEQFF
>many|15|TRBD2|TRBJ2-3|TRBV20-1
TGCAGTGCTTTTACTAGCGGGAGAGGGCCAGATACGCAGTATTTT
CSAFTSGRGPDTQYF
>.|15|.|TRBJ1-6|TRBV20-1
TGCAGTGCTAGAGACGGGGGGAGGTTGGATTCACCCCTCCACTTT
CSARDGGRLDSPLHF
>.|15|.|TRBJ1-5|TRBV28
TGTGCCAGCAGCCCGGACGGTGATAGCAATCAGCCCCAGCATTTT
CASSPDGDSNQPQHF
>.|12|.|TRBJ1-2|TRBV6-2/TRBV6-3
TGTGCCAGCAGTTTGAACGTCTATGGCTACACCTTC
CASSLNVYGYTF
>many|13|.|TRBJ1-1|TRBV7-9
TGTGCCAGCAGCTTATCTCAGTACTATGAAGCTTTCTTT
CASSLSQYYEAFF
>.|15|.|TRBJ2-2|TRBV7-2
TGTGCCAGCAGCTCCGTCGGGGACTTCATCGGGGAGCTGTTTTTT
CASSSVGDFIGELFF
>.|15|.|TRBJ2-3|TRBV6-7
TGTGCCAGCAGATCCGAGGGGGGGAGCACAGATACGCAGTATTTT
CASRSEGGSTDTQYF
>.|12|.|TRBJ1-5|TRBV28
TGTGCCAGCAGTTCTCAGCTTCAGCCCCAGCATTTT
CASSSQLQPQHF
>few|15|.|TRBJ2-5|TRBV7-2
TGTGCCAGCAGCTTAGGAAGACCCCGGGGGGAGACCCAGTACTTC
CASSLGRPRGETQYF
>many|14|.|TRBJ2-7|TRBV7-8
TGTGCCAGCAGCTTAGCGGCGAGCTCCTACGAGCAGTACTTC
CASSLAASSYEQYF
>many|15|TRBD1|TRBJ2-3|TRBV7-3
TGTGCCAGCAGCTTTACCGGGACAGGCACAGATACGCAGTATTTT
CASSFTGTGTDTQYF
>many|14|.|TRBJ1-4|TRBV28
TGTGCCAGCACCGGCGACAGCAGATATGAAAAACTGTTTTTT
CASTGDSRYEKLFF
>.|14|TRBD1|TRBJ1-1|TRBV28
TGTGCCAGCAGTTTATTGAGAGGGGGCAATGAAGCTTTCTTT
CASSLLRGGNEAFF
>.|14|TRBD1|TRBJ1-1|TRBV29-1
TGCAGCGCCGGAGTCGGGACAGGGGTCACTGAAGCTTTCTTT
CSAGVGTGVTEAFF
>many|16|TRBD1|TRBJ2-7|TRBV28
TGTGCCAGCAGTTCCCTCTCGACAGGGGCAAGGTACGAGCAGTACTTC
CASSSLSTGARYEQYF
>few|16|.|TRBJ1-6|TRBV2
TGTGCCAGCAGAGGGGCTCCGAGCTCCTATAATTCACCCCTCCACTTT
CASRGAPSSYNSPLHF